The 10 T cell receptor beta chains below were found in one sample sequenced in a study of shared clonotypes between healthy human individuals. Generated by immunoSEQ multiplex PCR, the TCRdb table keeps only in-frame clones and is missing some. The sample has 700,000 or so clones, 55% to 75% seen once. Input material: memory CD4+ T cells sorted from blood. Specified subset: CD45RA-negative fraction. The receptors were sampled from a woman aged 30 to 39 in good health.

J is TRBJ1-1 and V is TRBV18; D is possibly TRBD1 (5 bases). Germline CDR1 is KGHSH and CDR2 is LQKENI. Trimming stripped 1 base from V and 4 bases from J, with 16 bases between. This CDR3 contains 16 residues. CDR3 sequence reads: CASSPLRGMDFTEAFF. Written as DNA, the CDR3 is TGTGCCAGCTCACCACTCCGGGGCATGGATTTCACTGAAGCTTTCTTT.

This clone appeared a single time. The chain links TRBV6-5 to TRBJ1-5, with 8 bases identical to TRBD1. Germline CDR1 is MNHEY and CDR2 is SVGAGI. This CDR3 is 14 amino acids long. V lost 7 bases, J lost 6 bases, and 8 bases stayed unmatched. The CDR3 loop is CASTLGQGGQPQHF. The CDR3 DNA sequence: TGTGCCAGCACCCTTGGACAGGGAGGTCAGCCCCAGCATTTT.

This clone has just a few counts. The same CDR3 also results from other DNA sequences found in this sample. The chain has TRBV5-1 and TRBJ2-7; 12 bases are a match to TRBD2. The germline V gene has CDR1 SGHRS and CDR2 YFSETQ. The CDR3 is 15 amino acids. J was trimmed by 3 bases and V by 0 bases; bases with no gene match: 1. The CDR3 loop is CASSLGLAGVYEQYF. CDR3 bases: TGCGCCAGCAGCTTGGGACTAGCGGGAGTCTACGAGCAGTACTTC.

This rearrangement joins TRBV5-1 to TRBJ1-1; D unresolved. This CDR3 has 14 residues. Trimming left V 0 bases short and J 1 base short, with 7 bases between. Per the germline V gene, CDR1 is SGHRS and CDR2 is YFSETQ. The CDR3 loop reads CASSLVGTNTEAFF. In nucleotides, the CDR3 is TGCGCCAGCAGCTTGGTAGGAACGAACACTGAAGCTTTCTTT.

CDR3 in amino acids: CASSPSGTSGRGQDTQYF. The CDR3 DNA reads as TGCGCCAGCAGCCCGTCCGGGACTAGCGGGAGGGGCCAGGATACGCAGTATTTT. J is TRBJ2-3 and V is TRBV5-1; 16 nucleotides match TRBD2. This CDR3 region has 18 residues. The V gene's germline CDR1 is SGHRS and CDR2 YFSETQ. J gave up 6 bases and V 4 bases, and 11 bases lay outside the gene matches.

About this clone itself: A far larger clone is just one base off, so this is likely a read error. Other DNA sequences in this specimen translate into the identical CDR3. V usage is TRBV5-1 and J usage is TRBJ2-5; D call uncertain. Per the germline V gene, CDR1 is SGHRS and CDR2 is YFSETQ. This CDR3 region has 11 residues. Trimming stripped 4 bases from V and 2 bases from J, with 3 bases between. Here the CDR3 DNA reads TGCGCCAGCAGCCAGCAAGAGACCCAGTACTTC. This sequence encodes CASSQQETQYF. Full variable domain (missing parts from reference TRBV5-1 and TRBJ2-5): KAGVTQTPRYLIKTRGQQVTLSCSPISGHRSVSWYQQTPGQGLQFLFEYFSETQRNKGNFPGRFSGRQFSNSRSEMNVSTLELGDSALYLCASSQQETQYFGPGTRLLVL.

The chain is built from TRBV5-4 and TRBJ2-7; D possibly matches TRBD1 or TRBD2 (6 bases each). CDR3 length: 15 amino acids. The V end lost 4 bases, the J end lost 0 bases, and 14 bases lay between the germline ends. Germline assignment: CDR1 SGHNT and CDR2 YYREEE (reference sequence). The chain's CDR3 is CASSMGGHFSYEQYF. The CDR3 region has the DNA TGTGCCAGCAGCATGGGGGGACACTTCTCCTACGAGCAGTACTTC.

The rearrangement joins TRBV6-1 to TRBJ1-2; maybe TRBD1 (6 bases). Germline V gene sequence: CDR1 MNHNS, CDR2 SASEGT. The CDR3 length is 14 residues. V was clipped by 4 bases and J by 3 bases, with 12 bases between them. Here the CDR3 DNA reads TGTGCCAGCAGTGGGGTCTCAGGGGACTATGGCTACACCTTC. Translating gives CASSGVSGDYGYTF.

V and J are TRBV29-1 and TRBJ1-1; D is undetermined. Germline assignment: CDR1 SQVTM and CDR2 ANQGSEA. This CDR3 has 14 residues. Trimming removed 4 bases from V and 1 base from J, with 13 bases in between. The CDR3 sequence: CSVATATRNTEAFF. The CDR3 DNA reads as TGCAGCGTTGCCACGGCTACGCGGAACACTGAAGCTTTCTTT.

The V and J genes are TRBV10-3 and TRBJ1-2; a weak D match, TRBD1 (6 bases). Looked up from germline, CDR1 is ENHRY and CDR2 is SYGVKD. V gave up 7 bases and J gave up 3 bases, with 12 bases separating them. The CDR3 has 13 residues. In DNA form, the CDR3 reads TGTGCCATCAAGCAGGGGAGCGACTATGGCTACACCTTC. It translates to CAIKQGSDYGYTF.